One and the same sample provided the 6 T cell receptor beta chains below, sequenced in a study of regulatory T cells in long-lasting Graves disease. The TCR beta library used iRepertoire HTBI primers with Arm-PCR amplification of CDR3. Each CDR3 protein is one row after TCRdb ran MiXCR on the multiplex PCR reads. The data contain roughly 360,000 distinct CDR3 sequences, 23% of them singletons. Noted time point: persistent/refractory GD, antithyroid drugs over 5 years with positive TRAb. PBMC RNA was the source of the TCR library. The sequencing used peripheral blood mononuclear cells (PBMCs), collected when the disease was refractory, from a patient treated with antithyroid drugs. These receptors all stem from a woman aged 40 to 50 with Graves disease.

This chain uses TRBV5-1 with TRBJ2-1; D may correspond to TRBD1 or TRBD2 (7 bases each). Germline values: CDR1 SGHRS, CDR2 YFSETQ. The V end was cut by 0 bases, the J end by 8 bases, with 15 bases between. This CDR3 is 15 amino acids long. DNA of the CDR3: TGCGCCAGCAGCTTGGGACAGGGAGGGGTTGATGAGCAGTTCTTC. The encoded protein is CASSLGQGGVDEQFF.

A few counts support this clonotype. The rearrangement links TRBV27 to TRBJ1-5; no clear D. Looked up from germline, CDR1 is MNHEY and CDR2 is SMNVEV (reference sequence). The CDR3 consists of 15 residues. Trimming took 0 bases from V and 2 from J, leaving 8 bases between them. The CDR3 here is CASSLSGSGNQPQHF. The DNA of the CDR3 is TGTGCCAGCAGTTTATCGGGCAGCGGCAATCAGCCCCAGCATTTT.

This clonotype was counted a few times. The V call is TRBV6-1, the J call TRBJ1-6; D not resolved. The V end was cut by 6 bases, the J end by 13 bases, with 16 bases between. Germline assignment: CDR1 MNHNS and CDR2 SASEGT. This CDR3 has 13 residues. The CDR3 nucleotides read TGTGCCAGCAGCCGCGAGTTACGCCGGCCCCTCCACTTT. Protein sequence: CASSRELRRPLHF.

This clonotype was recorded at least ten times. The rearrangement uses TRBV27 and TRBJ2-7, with D possibly matching TRBD1 (6 bases). CDR1 MNHEY and CDR2 SMNVEV come from the germline V gene (reference sequence). Trimming stripped 4 bases from V and 6 bases from J, with 19 bases between. The CDR3 totals 15 residues. CDR3 amino acids: CASSSSGPGESEQYF. The CDR3, as DNA: TGTGCCAGCAGTTCCTCGGGACCAGGGGAATCCGAGCAGTACTTC.

This clonotype was observed a few times. V gene TRBV5-6 combines with J gene TRBJ1-5; maybe TRBD1 (5 bases). Between the trimmed V and J ends, which lost 4 bases and 7 bases, there was a span of 18 bases. The CDR3 totals 15 residues. Germline assignment: CDR1 SGHDT and CDR2 YYEEEE. The CDR3 is CASSMRGPTWQPQHF. Here the CDR3 DNA reads TGTGCCAGCAGCATGCGGGGCCCTACCTGGCAGCCCCAGCATTTT.

This clonotype was detected many times. The V call is TRBV7-2, the J call TRBJ2-5; D is possibly TRBD2 (5 bases). V gave up 1 base and J gave up 5 bases, with 11 bases separating them. The CDR3 consists of 14 residues. Germline V gene lookup returns CDR1 SGHTA and CDR2 FQGNSA. The CDR3 is CASSLGLAVETQYF. As DNA, the CDR3 is TGTGCCAGCAGCTTAGGGCTAGCAGTGGAGACCCAGTACTTC.